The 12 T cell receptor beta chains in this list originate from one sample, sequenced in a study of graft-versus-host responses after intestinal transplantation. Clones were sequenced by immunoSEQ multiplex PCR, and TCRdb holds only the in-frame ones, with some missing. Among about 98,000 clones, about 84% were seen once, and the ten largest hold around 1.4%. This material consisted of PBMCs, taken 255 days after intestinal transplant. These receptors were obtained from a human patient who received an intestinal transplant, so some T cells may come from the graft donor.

The CDR3 coding sequence is TGCGCCAGCAGCGGTCCTGGACAGGGGAATCGGGGGAGCTCCTACGAGCAGTACTTC. Encoded protein: CASSGPGQGNRGSSYEQYF. The V call is TRBV5-1, the J call TRBJ2-7, with TRBD1 matching 9 bases. With 4 bases clipped from V and 0 bases from J, the junction kept 17 bases outside the gene matches. Germline V gene lookup returns CDR1 SGHRS and CDR2 YFSETQ. The CDR3 sequence is 19 residues long.

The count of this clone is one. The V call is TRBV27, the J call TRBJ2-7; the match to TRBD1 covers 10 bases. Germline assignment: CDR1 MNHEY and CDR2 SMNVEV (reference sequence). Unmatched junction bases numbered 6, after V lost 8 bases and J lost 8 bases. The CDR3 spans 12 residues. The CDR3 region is CASGPDRGKQYF. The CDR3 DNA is TGTGCCAGCGGCCCGGACAGGGGGAAGCAGTACTTC.

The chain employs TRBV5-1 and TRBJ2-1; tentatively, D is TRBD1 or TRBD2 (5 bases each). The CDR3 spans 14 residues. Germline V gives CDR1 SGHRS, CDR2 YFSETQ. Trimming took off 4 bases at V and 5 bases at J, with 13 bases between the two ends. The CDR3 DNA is TGCGCCAGCAGCAGCTCCGGGGCTAACAATGAGCAGTTCTTC. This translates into CASSSSGANNEQFF. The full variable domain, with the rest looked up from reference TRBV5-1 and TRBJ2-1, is KAGVTQTPRYLIKTRGQQVTLSCSPISGHRSVSWYQQTPGQGLQFLFEYFSETQRNKGNFPGRFSGRQFSNSRSEMNVSTLELGDSALYLCASSSSGANNEQFFGPGTRLTVL.

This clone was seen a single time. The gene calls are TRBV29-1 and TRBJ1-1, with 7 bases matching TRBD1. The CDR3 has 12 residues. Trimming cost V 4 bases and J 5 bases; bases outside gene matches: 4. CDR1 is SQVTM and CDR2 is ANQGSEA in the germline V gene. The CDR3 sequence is CSVGQGGTEAFF. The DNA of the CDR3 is TGCAGCGTTGGACAGGGTGGGACTGAAGCTTTCTTT.

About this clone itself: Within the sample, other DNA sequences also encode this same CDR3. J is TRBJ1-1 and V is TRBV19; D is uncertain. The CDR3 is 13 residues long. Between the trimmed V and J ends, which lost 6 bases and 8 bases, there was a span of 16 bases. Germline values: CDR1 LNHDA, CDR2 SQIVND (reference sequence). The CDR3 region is CASRVQSPDEAFF. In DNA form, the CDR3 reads TGTGCCAGTAGGGTACAGTCTCCCGACGAAGCTTTCTTT.

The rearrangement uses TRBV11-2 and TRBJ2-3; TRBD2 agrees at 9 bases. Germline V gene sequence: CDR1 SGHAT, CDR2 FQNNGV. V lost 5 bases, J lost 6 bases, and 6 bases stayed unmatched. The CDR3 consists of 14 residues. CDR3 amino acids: CASSQGLASDTQYF. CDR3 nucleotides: TGTGCCAGCAGCCAGGGACTAGCCTCGGATACGCAGTATTTT.

DNA of the CDR3: TGTGCCAGCACCCTGGGCCGCCGCCTCTACAATGAGCAGTTCTTC. Protein sequence: CASTLGRRLYNEQFF. The genes are TRBV28 and TRBJ2-1; D remains ambiguous. The CDR3 is 15 residues long. The germline CDR1 and CDR2 sequences are MDHEN and SYDVKM. The V end lost 7 bases, the J end lost 3 bases, and 16 bases lay between the germline ends.

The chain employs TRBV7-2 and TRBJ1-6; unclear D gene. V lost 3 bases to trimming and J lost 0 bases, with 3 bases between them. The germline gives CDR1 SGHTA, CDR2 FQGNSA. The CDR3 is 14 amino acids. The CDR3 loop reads CASSLGSYNSPLHF. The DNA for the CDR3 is TGTGCCAGCAGCTTGGGCTCCTATAATTCACCCCTCCACTTT. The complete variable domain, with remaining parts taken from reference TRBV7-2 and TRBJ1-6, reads GAGVSQSPSNKVTEKGKDVELRCDPISGHTALYWYRQSLGQGLEFLIYFQGNSAPDKSGLPSDRFSAERTGGSVSTLTIQRTQQEDSAVYLCASSLGSYNSPLHFGNGTRLTVT.

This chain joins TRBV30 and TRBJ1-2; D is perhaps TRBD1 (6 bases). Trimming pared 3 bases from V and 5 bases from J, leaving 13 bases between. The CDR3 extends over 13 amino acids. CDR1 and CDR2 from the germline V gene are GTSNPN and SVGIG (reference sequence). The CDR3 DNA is TGTGCCTGGAGGAAGGGGGTCGGTTATGGCTACACCTTC. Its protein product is CAWRKGVGYGYTF.

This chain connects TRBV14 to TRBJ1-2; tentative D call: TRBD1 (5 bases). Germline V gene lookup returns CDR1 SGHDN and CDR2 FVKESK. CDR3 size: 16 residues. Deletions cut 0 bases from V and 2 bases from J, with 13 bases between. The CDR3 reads CASSQEGRGANYGYTF. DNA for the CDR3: TGTGCCAGCAGCCAAGAAGGACGCGGGGCCAACTATGGCTACACCTTC.

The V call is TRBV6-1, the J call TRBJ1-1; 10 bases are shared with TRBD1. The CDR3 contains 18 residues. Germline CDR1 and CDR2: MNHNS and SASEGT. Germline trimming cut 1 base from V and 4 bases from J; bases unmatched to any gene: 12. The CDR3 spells CASSEVGTGASPGTEAFF. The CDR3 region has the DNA TGTGCCAGCAGTGAAGTTGGGACAGGGGCCTCTCCGGGCACTGAAGCTTTCTTT.

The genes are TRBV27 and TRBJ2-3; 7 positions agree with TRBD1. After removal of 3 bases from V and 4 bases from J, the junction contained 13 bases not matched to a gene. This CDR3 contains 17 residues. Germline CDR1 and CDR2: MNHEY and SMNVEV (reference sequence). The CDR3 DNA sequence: TGTGCCAGCAGTTTGTCCGGGACAGACGGGTGGGCAGATACGCAGTATTTT. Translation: CASSLSGTDGWADTQYF.